Below, 10 T cell receptor beta chains from the same sample are listed, as sequenced in a study of PD-L1 blockade in urothelial cancer. Using immunoSEQ multiplex PCR, the repertoire was profiled, and TCRdb retains in-frame clones only, with some absent. The data contain roughly 40,000 clones, about 83% of them singletons. This specimen was PBMCs, taken around atezolizumab (anti-PD-L1) treatment. The receptors originated from a man between 60 and 75 years old with urothelial cancer.

V is TRBV11-2 and J is TRBJ2-5; 10 nucleotides align to TRBD2. The germline V gene encodes CDR1 SGHAT and CDR2 FQNNGV. V lost 6 bases, J lost 6 bases, and 10 bases stayed unmatched. The CDR3 is 15 residues long. The CDR3 region is CASSFPGLARQTQYF. The CDR3 region has the DNA TGTGCCAGCAGTTTTCCGGGACTAGCGAGGCAGACCCAGTACTTC.

Details on this clone: Other DNA sequences in the same sample also yield this CDR3. The V gene is TRBV29-1, the J gene TRBJ1-4, with unresolved D. CDR3 length: 12 amino acids. CDR1 and CDR2 from the germline V gene are SQVTM and ANQGSEA. Written as DNA, the CDR3 is TGCAGTGTTCTCGGAGGTAATGAAAAACTGTTTTTT. Translated, it gives CSVLGGNEKLFF.

The gene calls are TRBV11-2 and TRBJ1-2; D is undetermined. The CDR3 totals 16 residues. Trimming cost V 5 bases and J 0 bases, with 16 bases left between them. CDR1 SGHAT and CDR2 FQNNGV come from the germline V gene. CDR3 coding DNA: TGTGCCAGCAGCCCCCACCCAACATATTCTAACTATGGCTACACCTTC. This gives the protein CASSPHPTYSNYGYTF.

The table lists this clone with a count of one. This sequence joins TRBV29-1 and TRBJ1-2, with 8 bases identical to TRBD1. This CDR3 has 12 amino acids. Germline CDR1 reads SQVTM; CDR2 reads ANQGSEA. In DNA form, the CDR3 reads TGCAGTTACGGCGGGACAGGCTATGGCTACACCTTC. This gives the protein CSYGGTGYGYTF.

This chain joins TRBV9 and TRBJ2-7, with 8 bases aligning to TRBD2. CDR3 length equals 15 residues. V dropped 4 bases and J dropped 4; count of bases not matched to a gene: 10. Germline V lookup: CDR1 SGDLS, CDR2 YYNGEE. The DNA of the CDR3 is TGTGCCAGCAGCCCAGGACTAGCAGATCAATACGAGCAGTACTTC. As protein: CASSPGLADQYEQYF.

The chain is built from TRBV28 and TRBJ1-6, with D possibly matching TRBD1 (5 bases). Trimming stripped 7 bases from V and 4 bases from J, with 8 bases between. The CDR3 length is 13 residues. Germline CDR1 is MDHEN and CDR2 is SYDVKM. CDR3 region: CASNRSYNSPLHF. The CDR3 nucleotides are TGTGCCAGCAACAGGAGTTATAATTCACCCCTCCACTTT.

V is TRBV28 and J is TRBJ1-5, with 9 bases identical to TRBD1. Germline V gene data show CDR1 as MDHEN and CDR2 as SYDVKM. After removal of 6 bases from V and 0 bases from J, the junction contained 3 bases not matched to a gene. This CDR3 comprises 15 residues. In DNA, the CDR3 is TGTGCCAGCAGGGACAGGGGTGGTAGCAATCAGCCCCAGCATTTT. Translating it yields CASRDRGGSNQPQHF.

This clone was seen a single time. The rearrangement links TRBV14 to TRBJ2-1; D possibly corresponds to TRBD2 (6 bases). Germline loops: CDR1 SGHDN, CDR2 FVKESK. Trimming left V 4 bases short and J 5 bases short, with 18 bases between. This CDR3 region has 16 residues. The CDR3 nucleotides read TGTGCCAGCAGCCCGGACTATCTAAACTTTAACAATGAGCAGTTCTTC. It translates to CASSPDYLNFNNEQFF.

The genes are TRBV5-1 and TRBJ2-2; the D is unclear. Germline-derived CDR1 and CDR2 are SGHRS and YFSETQ. This CDR3 contains 14 residues. The V and J ends lost 4 bases and 1 base respectively, with 8 bases between them. This CDR3 is CASSDSWNTGELFF. The CDR3 DNA sequence: TGCGCCAGCAGCGATAGCTGGAACACCGGGGAGCTGTTTTTT.

The chain combines TRBV5-5 with TRBJ1-3; 7 nucleotides agree with TRBD1. The CDR3 runs 17 residues. Germline V gene lookup returns CDR1 SGHKS and CDR2 YYEKEE (reference sequence). Trimming at V came to 0 bases and at J to 2 bases, leaving 8 bases not matched to a gene. This chain's CDR3 is CASSLAVDREAGNTIYF. The CDR3 DNA follows: TGTGCCAGCAGCTTGGCCGTCGACAGGGAGGCTGGAAACACCATATATTTT.